This is a list of T cell receptor beta chains from one sample in a study of cytomegalovirus exposure and HLA in healthy donors. The method was immunoSEQ multiplex PCR; TCRdb's version includes in-frame clones alone and lacks a portion of them. The sample lists under 300,000 clones; 80% to 85% were seen once. Source material: PBMCs. The source is a woman between 55 and 75 years old in good health and CMV-seropositive. Both conserved end residues are part of each CDR3. The D gene is left open where the match is weak. Clone size, where shown, is once, few, many, or a class for clones that have expanded.

d_call,j_call,v_call,clone_size,cdr3_nt,cdr3_aa
.,TRBJ2-2,TRBV6-1,.,TGTGCCAGCAGTGAAGCGGTCCACAAGACCGGGGAGCTGTTTTTT,CASSEAVHKTGELFF
TRBD2,TRBJ2-7,TRBV11-2,.,TGTGCCAGCAGCTTAGGGACTAGCGGTTTCTCCTACGAGCAGTACTTC,CASSLGTSGFSYEQYF
TRBD1,TRBJ2-7,TRBV28,.,TGTGCCAGCAGGTTGACAGGGCGCTCCTACGAGCAGTACTTC,CASRLTGRSYEQYF
.,TRBJ2-7,TRBV5-1,.,TGCGCCAGCAGCTCGGACTATCCCTACGAGCAGTACTTC,CASSSDYPYEQYF
TRBD1,TRBJ1-2,TRBV9,.,TGTGCCAGCAGCGCGCGGGGACAGACCGCCCTTGGCTACACCTTC,CASSARGQTALGYTF
.,TRBJ1-2,TRBV7-9,.,TGTGCCAGCAGCTTACTAGGGGACGGGGGTCGGGGCTACACCTTC,CASSLLGDGGRGYTF
.,TRBJ1-1,TRBV10-1,.,TGCGCCAGCAGTGAGTCGTCCCAGGTGCGAACTGAAGCTTTCTTT,CASSESSQVRTEAFF
TRBD2,TRBJ2-1,TRBV2,.,TGTGCCAGCAGTGAAGGGACTAGCGGGATATTGTCTCACAATGAGCAGTTCTTC,CASSEGTSGILSHNEQFF
TRBD1,TRBJ2-3,TRBV5-1,.,TGCGCCAGCAGCTTAGGACAGGGACTGAACACAGATACGCAGTATTTT,CASSLGQGLNTDTQYF
.,TRBJ2-2,TRBV4-1,.,TGCGCCAGCAGCCCCCTTTGGAGGGGGCGAGAGAACACCGGGGAGCTGTTTTTT,CASSPLWRGRENTGELFF
.,TRBJ2-5,TRBV5-1,.,TGCGCCAGCAGCTTGAGGGGGTATGGTCAACAAGAGACCCAGTACTTC,CASSLRGYGQQETQYF
TRBD1,TRBJ1-2,TRBV6-5,.,TGTGCCAGCAGTGAAGCGGGACAGGATGGCTACACCTTC,CASSEAGQDGYTF
.,TRBJ2-2,TRBV27,few,TGTGCCAGCCGAGACTTCTCGAACACCGGGGAGCTGTTTTTT,CASRDFSNTGELFF
.,TRBJ2-2,TRBV7-2,once,TGTGCCAGCAGCCACGGGAGAGGATGGGCCGGGGAGCTGTTTTTT,CASSHGRGWAGELFF
TRBD2,TRBJ2-3,TRBV10-3,.,TGTGCCATCAGGCCAATAGCGGGAGGGGGAGATACGCAGTATTTT,CAIRPIAGGGDTQYF
TRBD1,TRBJ2-7,TRBV28,.,TGTGCCAGCAGTTCCAGGGACAGGTACGAGCAGTACTTC,CASSSRDRYEQYF
TRBD2,TRBJ2-7,TRBV9,.,TGTGCCAGCAGCGTAGTTGGTACTTTTCGGGGGGGGGAGCAGTACTTC,CASSVVGTFRGGEQYF
TRBD2,TRBJ2-7,TRBV14,.,TGTGCCAGCAGCGGGTACCGGGGGGGGAACGAGCAGTACTTC,CASSGYRGGNEQYF
.,TRBJ2-7,TRBV7-2,.,TGTGCCAGCAGCTTACAACAAGCCGGGAACGAGCAGTACTTC,CASSLQQAGNEQYF
.,TRBJ1-2,TRBV9,few,TGTGCCAGCAGCGTAGCGAGAGATGGCTACACCTTC,CASSVARDGYTF
TRBD2,TRBJ2-7,TRBV5-1,.,TGCGCCAGCAGCTTGGATCCTAGCGGGAGCTACGAGCAGTACTTC,CASSLDPSGSYEQYF
.,TRBJ2-7,TRBV5-1,once,TGCGCCAGCAGCTTGGTGGGCCGGGCAGCGGGCCTCTCCTACGAGCAGTACTTC,CASSLVGRAAGLSYEQYF
TRBD1,TRBJ2-1,TRBV11-3,.,TGTGCCAGCAGCCCGGACAGGGGTTCCTACAATGAGCAGTTCTTC,CASSPDRGSYNEQFF
TRBD1,TRBJ2-3,TRBV19,.,TGTGCCAGTACTCTGGGACAGACCTTCACAGATACGCAGTATTTT,CASTLGQTFTDTQYF
.,TRBJ1-2,TRBV15,.,TGTGCCACCAGCATCAGGACCCCTACGACAGACTATGGCTACACCTTC,CATSIRTPTTDYGYTF